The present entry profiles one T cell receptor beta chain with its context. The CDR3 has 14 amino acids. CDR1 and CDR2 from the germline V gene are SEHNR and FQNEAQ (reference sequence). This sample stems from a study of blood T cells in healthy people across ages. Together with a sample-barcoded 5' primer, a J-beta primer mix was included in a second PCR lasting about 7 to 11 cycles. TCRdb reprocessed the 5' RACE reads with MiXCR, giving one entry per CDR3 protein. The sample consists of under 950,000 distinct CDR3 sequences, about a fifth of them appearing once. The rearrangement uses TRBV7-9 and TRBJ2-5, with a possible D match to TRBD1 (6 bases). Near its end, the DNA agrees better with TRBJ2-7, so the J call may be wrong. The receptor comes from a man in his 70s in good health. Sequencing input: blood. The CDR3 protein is CASSLGGPVDEQYF. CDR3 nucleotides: TGTGCCAGCAGCTTAGGGGGGCCTGTCGACGAGCAGTACTTC.